Reported below is one T cell receptor beta chain. The germline CDR1 and CDR2 sequences are SGHTA and FQGNSA. Between the trimmed V and J ends, which lost 8 bases and 8 bases, there was a span of 13 bases. This CDR3 region has 12 residues. The data originate from a study of control samples from healthy donors and cancer patients. TCRdb keeps only in-frame clones here, not all; method: immunoSEQ multiplex PCR. Of about 53,000 clones listed, roughly nine tenths are singletons. This sequence was found in a man aged 60 to 75 with head and neck cancer. The genes are TRBV7-2 and TRBJ2-1; D gene unclear. Input material: PBMCs. In nucleotides, the CDR3 is TGTGCCAGCTTCTTAGTTAGCCATGAGCAGTTCTTC. Translation gives CASFLVSHEQFF.